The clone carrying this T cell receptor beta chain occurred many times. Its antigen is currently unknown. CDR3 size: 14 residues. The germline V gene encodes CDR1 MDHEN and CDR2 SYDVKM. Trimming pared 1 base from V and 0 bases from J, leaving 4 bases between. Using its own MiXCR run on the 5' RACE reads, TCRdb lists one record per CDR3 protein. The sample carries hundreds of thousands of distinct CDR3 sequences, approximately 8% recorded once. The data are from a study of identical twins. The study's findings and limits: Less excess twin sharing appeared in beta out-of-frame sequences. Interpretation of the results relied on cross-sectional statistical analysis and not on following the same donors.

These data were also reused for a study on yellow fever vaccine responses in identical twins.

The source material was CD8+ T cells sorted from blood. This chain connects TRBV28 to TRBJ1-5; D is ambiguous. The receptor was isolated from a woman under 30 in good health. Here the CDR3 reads CASSLYSSNQPQHF. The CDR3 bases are TGTGCCAGCAGTTTATATAGTAGCAATCAGCCCCAGCATTTT.